Each of the 4 T cell receptor beta chains below was sequenced from the same sample in a study of response to subunit inactivated influenza vaccine. TCRdb re-derived calls from the RT-PCR reads in MiXCR, one entry per CDR3 protein. The data hold around 200,000 distinct CDR3 sequences, with about 9% observed a single time. The starting material was non-naive T cells sorted from PBMCs, obtained on the day of vaccination. The receptors originated from a man between 50 and 59 years old who received an inactivated influenza vaccine.

The rearrangement links TRBV7-9 to TRBJ1-1, with D possibly being TRBD1 (6 bases). Trimming removed 1 base at V and 7 bases at J, with 10 bases between. Germline CDR1 reads SEHNR; CDR2 reads FQNEAQ (reference sequence). The CDR3 covers 13 residues. Written as DNA, the CDR3 is TGTGCCAGCAGCTTAGATTCAGGGGTTGAAGCTTTCTTT. Amino acids: CASSLDSGVEAFF.

This clonotype was observed a handful of times. V gene TRBV10-3 combines with J gene TRBJ2-1; TRBD2 matches at 8 bases. Germline values: CDR1 ENHRY, CDR2 SYGVKD. The CDR3 has 17 amino acids. The trim removed 10 bases at V and 4 bases at J, leaving 18 bases unmatched. The CDR3 region has the DNA TGTGCCACCAGAAGGGGTAGCGGGACGGCAGTTTACAATGAGCAGTTCTTC. It yields the protein CATRRGSGTAVYNEQFF.

The V call is TRBV5-6, the J call TRBJ2-7, with 9 bases aligning to TRBD2. Germline trimming cut 2 bases from V and 0 bases from J; bases unmatched to any gene: 6. The germline gives CDR1 SGHDT, CDR2 YYEEEE. The CDR3 is 16 residues long. CDR3 in DNA: TGTGCCAGCAGCTTCACAGCGGGAGGAATCTCCTACGAGCAGTACTTC. Amino acids: CASSFTAGGISYEQYF.

The chain joins TRBV27 to TRBJ2-3; 15 bases agree with TRBD2. This CDR3 comprises 21 residues. Germline V gene data show CDR1 as MNHEY and CDR2 as SMNVEV (reference sequence). Trimming at V came to 3 bases and at J to 0 bases, leaving 13 bases not matched to a gene. The CDR3 coding sequence is TGTGCCAGCAGTTTCCGACTCGGGACTAGCGGGAGGACCTCTAGCACAGATACGCAGTATTTT. Its translation: CASSFRLGTSGRTSSTDTQYF.